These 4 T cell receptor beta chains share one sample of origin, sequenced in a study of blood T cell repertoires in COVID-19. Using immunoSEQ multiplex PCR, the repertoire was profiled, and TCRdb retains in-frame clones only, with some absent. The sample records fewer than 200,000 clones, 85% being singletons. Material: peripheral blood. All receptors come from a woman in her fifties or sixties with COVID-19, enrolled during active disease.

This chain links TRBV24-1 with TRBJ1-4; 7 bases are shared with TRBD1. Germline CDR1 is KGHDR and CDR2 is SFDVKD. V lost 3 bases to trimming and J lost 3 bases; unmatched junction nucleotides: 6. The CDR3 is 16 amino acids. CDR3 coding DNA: TGTGCCACCAGTGATACCACAGGGGAGGCTAATGAAAAACTGTTTTTT. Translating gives CATSDTTGEANEKLFF.

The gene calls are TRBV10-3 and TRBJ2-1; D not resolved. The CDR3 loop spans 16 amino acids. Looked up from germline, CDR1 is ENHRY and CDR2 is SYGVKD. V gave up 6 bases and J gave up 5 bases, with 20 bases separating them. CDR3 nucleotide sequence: TGTGCCATCAGCCGAGTCATGGCTAACCTAGACAATGAGCAGTTCTTC. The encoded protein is CAISRVMANLDNEQFF.

CDR3 in amino acids: CASGLQGSWEKLFF. For the CDR3, the DNA is TGTGCTAGTGGTTTGCAGGGATCATGGGAAAAACTGTTTTTT. The chain uses TRBV12-5 and TRBJ1-4; maybe TRBD1 (5 bases). This CDR3 is 14 amino acids long. CDR1 is LGHNT, CDR2 FRNRAP, per germline. Trimming pared 2 bases from V and 8 bases from J, leaving 12 bases between.

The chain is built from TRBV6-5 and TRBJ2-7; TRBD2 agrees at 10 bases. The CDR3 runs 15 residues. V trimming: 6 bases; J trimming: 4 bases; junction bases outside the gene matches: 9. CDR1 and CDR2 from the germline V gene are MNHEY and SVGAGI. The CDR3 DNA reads TGTGCCAGCAGCTCATCTAGCGGGGGCATGTACGAGCAGTACTTC. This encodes CASSSSSGGMYEQYF.